This TCR beta chain is drawn from a study of T cell repertoires in cytomegalovirus infection. Study-wide context: Matching HLA type, along with CMV infection, was indicated by public TCR beta signatures. Whole-study findings and limits: Dominating the ex vivo response were HLA-C-restricted CMV-specific TCR beta clonotypes.

The V gene lost 6 bases and the J gene lost 0 bases, with 12 bases spanning the gap. Germline CDR1 and CDR2: LNHDA and SQIVND (reference sequence). The CDR3 loop spans 15 amino acids. Notes on this clonotype: Its antigen is not known.

TCRdb recomputed calls from the reads with MiXCR, one row per CDR3 protein. Of under 450,000 distinct CDR3 sequences listed, roughly 34% are singletons. The V and J genes are TRBV19 and TRBJ1-3; no clear D gene. This specimen consisted of cultured PBMCs, obtained from culture after CMV antigen stimulation. The TCR comes from a human donor in good health (CMV status not recorded). Some clones in this sample may be carry-over from other donors' samples. The DNA for the CDR3 is TGTGCCAGTAGGAAAGACACAGACTCTGGAAACACCATATATTTT. Residues: CASRKDTDSGNTIYF.